This TCR beta chain emerged from a study of blood T cell repertoires in COVID-19. This clone was seen a handful of times. Original data processing: Reference gene primer amplification gave estimated nucleated cell counts. The assay was immunoSEQ multiplex PCR, and TCRdb's table has in-frame clones only and misses some. The V and J calls and the clone size are those of that table, but D and trimming were determined from the DNA. The sample lists about 250,000 clones; approximately 90% were seen once. Germline loops: CDR1 SGHRS, CDR2 YFSETQ. J gave up 0 bases and V 4 bases, and 12 bases lay outside the gene matches. This CDR3 contains 18 residues.

The J gene is TRBJ2-1, the V gene TRBV5-1; TRBD2 agrees at 8 bases. The material sequenced was peripheral blood. The receptor's source is a man younger than 35 with active or convalescent COVID-19. Here the CDR3 reads CASSAGGLLAASYNEQFF. The CDR3, as DNA: TGCGCCAGCAGCGCCGGGGGTTTACTAGCGGCCTCCTACAATGAGCAGTTCTTC.